This TCR beta chain was found in a study of cytomegalovirus exposure and HLA in healthy donors (dated by TCRdb to between 2016 and 2019). With regard to the full study: According to a later analysis, the 120 or so validation repertoires were produced on the same platform as the approximately 690 repertoires of the first cohort. Besides the first cohort of some 670 subjects, a separate validation cohort made up of 120 different subjects was used. High-throughput TCR immunosequencing, statistical association of individual TCRs with disease status, and machine learning were combined to predict cytomegalovirus infection status. The study aimed to test whether cataloging public T cell receptors could reveal signatures of past pathogen exposure. What the work shows at the level of the full study, not this receptor alone: The classifier was reported to diagnose cytomegalovirus status with high specificity and sensitivity in both the original and validation cohorts. A total of about 180 TCR beta chains were listed by the study as associated with cytomegalovirus. In vitro tests confirmed that a few of the cytomegalovirus-associated TCR beta chains recognize cytomegalovirus antigens. Most TCR sequences were seen in very few donors, while some public TCRs were found in many individuals. A later analysis found that TCRs clustered in the first cohort also tended to co-occur in the 120 validation repertoires, with approximately 93% of cluster scores above 0. All 120 or so repertoires were used to score co-occurrence in the validation cohort in a later analysis, because that analysis had no HLA typing for the cohort. The authors suggested that the approach could potentially be extended to other disease states and immunological phenotypes.

The germline V gene specifies SGDLS as CDR1 and YYNGEE as CDR2. The V end gives up 4 bases and the J end 4 bases, leaving 12 bases in the junction not matched to a gene. The CDR3 runs 16 amino acids, cysteine and phenylalanine included. The read is trimmed to its CDR3 DNA, 48 bases read in frame from base 1. Receptors were amplified or captured by the immunoSEQ multiplex PCR assay. In the original analysis: A statistical classification framework was developed to diagnose cytomegalovirus status using the catalog of TCR beta chain sequences. In its TCRdb copy, this immuneACCESS table keeps in-frame sequences only and misses some clones. Where compared with another copy, unresolved V genes explain less than half of these, and the others have no known cause. V, J and clone size derive from that table, while D and trimming were established from the DNA sequence. The sample data list 200,000 to 250,000 clones, and about nine tenths of these were observed just once. The top ten clonotypes cover about 2% of the sample.

As concerns this clone: The antigen it recognizes is unknown. No base-level quality is on record; no much larger clone is a single base apart.

Donors formed part of the validation cohort, which comprised some 120 subjects and was distinct from the first cohort of 666 subjects. The specimen was PBMCs. This receptor was obtained from a woman between 18 and 29 years old in good health and CMV-seropositive. The rearranged segments are TRBV9 and TRBJ1-1, and 8 junctional nucleotides match TRBD1. The nucleotides read TGTGCCAGCAGCCCATGGTCGGACAGGGCCTCCACTGAAGCTTTCTTT. Translated, this gives CASSPWSDRASTEAFF.